The 27 T cell receptor beta chains in this list originate from one sample, sequenced in a study of T cells in Graves' hyperthyroidism and ophthalmopathy. Amplification of TCR beta CDR3 regions was performed using RNA transcripts as template. The HTBI primer set was used in a first-round RT-PCR of the TCR CDR3. MiXCR, run by TCRdb on the multiplex PCR reads, gives a single entry per CDR3 protein. The repertoire holds roughly 290,000 distinct CDR3 sequences, 17% seen once, with over 50% in the top ten. The sequenced sample consisted of blood. These receptors all stem from a woman aged 55 to 70 with Graves' ophthalmopathy.

This clonotype occurred many times. The chain combines TRBV5-1 with TRBJ1-1; 8 positions match TRBD1. This CDR3 is 14 amino acids long. V shed 3 bases, J shed 4 bases, and the junction held 5 bases outside the gene matches. Germline values: CDR1 SGHRS, CDR2 YFSETQ. The CDR3 coding sequence is TGCGCCAGCAGCTCCCAGGGGGCTAGCACTGAAGCTTTCTTT. Translated, it gives CASSSQGASTEAFF.

Many counts were recorded for this clonotype. The chain recombines TRBV5-1 with TRBJ2-5; maybe TRBD1 (6 bases). Germline assignment: CDR1 SGHRS and CDR2 YFSETQ. This CDR3 spans 15 amino acids. Trimming removed 0 bases from V and 8 bases from J, with 17 bases in between. The CDR3 region has the DNA TGCGCCAGCAGCTTGGATTACCAGGGGATTGGCACCCAGTACTTC. It encodes CASSLDYQGIGTQYF.

This clonotype was counted at least ten times. This chain joins TRBV18 and TRBJ2-7; D gene uncertain. This CDR3 is 13 amino acids long. With 4 bases removed from V and 5 bases from J, the gap between germline ends came to 12 bases. Germline lookup yields CDR1 KGHSH and CDR2 LQKENI. CDR3 sequence (DNA): TGTGCCAGCTCACTATCCCGAGAGGACGAGCAGTACTTC. Translated, it gives CASSLSREDEQYF.

Comment on this clonotype: This may come from a read error, since a much larger clone is one base off. The chain carries TRBV29-1 and TRBJ1-1; D call uncertain. The length of the CDR3 is 12 residues. CDR1 and CDR2 (germline): SQVTM, ANQGSEA. DNA of the CDR3: TGCAGCGTTATGGGAACGAGCACTGGAGCTTTCTTT. Translated, it gives CSVMGTSTGAFF.

The genes are TRBV7-9 and TRBJ2-3, with TRBD2 identical over 9 bases. Losses at the gene ends were 0 bases for V and 5 bases for J; bases not matched to a gene: 9. The CDR3 has 17 residues. Germline V lookup: CDR1 SEHNR, CDR2 FQNEAQ (reference sequence). CDR3 nucleotides: TGTGCCAGCAGCTTAGCGATTAGCGGGAGCCTGGGAGATACGCAGTATTTT. It translates to CASSLAISGSLGDTQYF.

The chain has TRBV20-1 and TRBJ2-7, with 9 positions matching TRBD1. V lost 6 bases and J lost 3; bases outside the gene matches: 9. Germline V gene sequence: CDR1 DFQATT, CDR2 SNEGSKA (reference sequence). This CDR3 is built from 14 residues. In nucleotides, the CDR3 is TGCAGTGCCCCGGGACAGGGTGTGAACTACGAGCAGTACTTC. Translated: CSAPGQGVNYEQYF.

V is TRBV6-1 and J is TRBJ1-5; no firm D call. Germline V CDR1 and CDR2: MNHNS, SASEGT. Trimming pared 6 bases from V and 0 bases from J, leaving 9 bases between. This CDR3 spans 14 amino acids. The CDR3 is CASSVGNSNQPQHF. CDR3 in DNA: TGTGCCAGCAGCGTAGGGAATAGCAATCAGCCCCAGCATTTT.

This clonotype has just one count. The V call is TRBV6-2 or TRBV6-3, the J call TRBJ1-1; D is undetermined. The germline gives CDR1 MNHEY, CDR2 SVGEGT. The germline V and J ends were trimmed by 6 bases and 0 bases, with 8 bases remaining between them. The CDR3 runs to 13 residues. The CDR3 sequence: CASRVTLNTEAFF. As DNA, the CDR3 is TGTGCCAGCAGGGTTACCCTGAACACTGAAGCTTTCTTT.

The chain employs TRBV7-2 and TRBJ2-5; no definite D call. Germline lookup yields CDR1 SGHTA and CDR2 FQGNSA. The CDR3 has 13 amino acids. V was shortened by 5 bases and J by 2 bases, with 9 bases between the two germline ends. This CDR3 reads CASSPSVQETQYF. Here the CDR3 DNA reads TGTGCCAGCAGCCCCTCCGTGCAAGAGACCCAGTACTTC.

This clonotype was counted ten times or more. The gene calls are TRBV6-1 and TRBJ1-1; 8 bases align to TRBD1. V was clipped by 2 bases and J by 0 bases; unmatched bases: 5. The germline CDR1 and CDR2 sequences are MNHNS and SASEGT. This CDR3 has 16 residues. This CDR3 reads CASSEQVQGVNTEAFF. The CDR3 nucleotides read TGTGCCAGCAGTGAACAAGTACAGGGGGTGAACACTGAAGCTTTCTTT.

The chain carries TRBV7-2 and TRBJ2-2; 13 nucleotides match TRBD2. The CDR3 loop spans 20 amino acids. Germline values: CDR1 SGHTA, CDR2 FQGNSA. V lost 4 bases to trimming and J lost 0 bases; unmatched junction nucleotides: 11. This CDR3 reads CASSSYLGLAGAPNTGELFF. In DNA form, the CDR3 reads TGTGCCAGCAGCTCCTATCTTGGACTAGCGGGGGCCCCGAACACCGGGGAGCTGTTTTTT.

The rearrangement links TRBV10-3 to TRBJ1-2; TRBD1 is a possible D gene (6 bases). Trimming removed 6 bases at V and 6 bases at J, with 17 bases between. The CDR3 loop spans 14 amino acids. Per germline, CDR1 ENHRY and CDR2 SYGVKD. The CDR3 here is CAISPLFGGDGYTF. For the CDR3, the DNA is TGTGCCATCAGCCCCCTTTTTGGGGGCGATGGCTACACCTTC.

This clonotype was seen at least ten times. The rearrangement links TRBV9 to TRBJ2-5, with 12 bases identical to TRBD2. V shed 1 base, J shed 5 bases, and the junction held 6 bases outside the gene matches. CDR1 is SGDLS, CDR2 YYNGEE, per germline. This CDR3 region has 16 residues. The CDR3 region is CASSVLAGGPLETQYF. The CDR3 nucleotides read TGTGCCAGCAGCGTACTAGCGGGGGGGCCTTTGGAGACCCAGTACTTC.

Comments on this clonotype: The junction does not match germline at one end; this may be a read error. The chain combines TRBV12-3 or TRBV12-4 with TRBJ2-2; possibly TRBD2 for D (7 bases). The CDR3 covers 19 residues. In DNA, the CDR3 is TGTACCAGCAGTTGGGAGGGAGGAGGGACACGAATGAACACCGGGGAGCTGTTTTTT. This encodes CTSSWEGGGTRMNTGELFF.

This clonotype was recorded a few times. The gene calls are TRBV5-5 and TRBJ2-2; 9 bases align to TRBD1. The CDR3 extends over 16 amino acids. V shed 0 bases, J shed 5 bases, and the junction held 5 bases outside the gene matches. Germline V lookup: CDR1 SGHKS, CDR2 YYEKEE (reference sequence). The CDR3 nucleotides read TGTGCCAGCAGCTTGGAAAACAGGGGGCCGACCGGGGAGCTGTTTTTT. Encoded protein: CASSLENRGPTGELFF. The whole variable domain, remainder taken from reference TRBV5-5 and TRBJ2-2, is DAGVTQSPTHLIKTRGQQVTLRCSPISGHKSVSWYQQVLGQGPQFIFQYYEKEERGRGNFPDRFSARQFPNYSSELNVNALLLGDSALYLCASSLENRGPTGELFFGEGSRLTVL.

This clonotype was observed at least ten times. V usage is TRBV11-2 and J usage is TRBJ2-5, with a tentative D call TRBD2 (5 bases). The CDR3 covers 14 residues. Trimming stripped 3 bases from V and 4 bases from J, with 12 bases between. The germline CDR1 and CDR2 sequences are SGHAT and FQNNGV. CDR3 sequence reads: CASSFTTSRETQYF. Here the CDR3 DNA reads TGTGCCAGCAGCTTCACTACTAGTCGAGAGACCCAGTACTTC.

This clonotype was recorded many times. One end of the junction is discordant with germline, which a read error may explain. The J gene is TRBJ2-1, the V gene TRBV5-1; 7 bases are a match to TRBD1. Per germline, CDR1 SGHRS and CDR2 YFSETQ. This CDR3 spans 15 amino acids. The CDR3 here is CASSLRDSSYNEQFF. The CDR3 nucleotides are TGTGCCAGCAGCCTCCGGGACAGTTCCTACAATGAGCAGTTCTTC.

This clonotype was counted only a few times. The chain carries TRBV6-2 or TRBV6-3 and TRBJ2-4, with TRBD2 identical over 9 bases. The V segment lost 4 bases and the J segment 7 bases; nucleotides outside the gene matches: 11. Germline loops: CDR1 MNHEY, CDR2 SVGEGT. The CDR3 covers 16 residues. The CDR3 protein is CASSSLAGGPWNIQYF. In DNA, the CDR3 is TGTGCCAGCAGTTCACTGGCGGGGGGGCCTTGGAACATTCAGTACTTC.

This clonotype was observed many times. The V call is TRBV20-1, the J call TRBJ1-1; 7 nucleotides line up with TRBD1. This CDR3 contains 15 residues. V shed 6 bases and J 1 base; nucleotides not matched to a gene: 11. Per the germline V gene, CDR1 is DFQATT and CDR2 is SNEGSKA (reference sequence). CDR3 in amino acids: CSARWAGGPNTEAFF. The CDR3 DNA follows: TGCAGTGCCAGATGGGCAGGGGGACCGAACACTGAAGCTTTCTTT.

This clonotype was recorded many times. V is TRBV6-5 and J is TRBJ2-7; 7 nucleotides line up with TRBD2. This CDR3 contains 17 residues. The junction had 12 bases not matched to a gene; V was cut back by 2 bases and J by 2 bases. CDR1 is MNHEY, CDR2 SVGAGI, per germline. The CDR3, as DNA: TGTGCCAGCAGTTACCGATTAAGGCTAGCGGAAACCTACGAGCAGTACTTC. Its translation: CASSYRLRLAETYEQYF.

This clonotype was observed at least ten times. The chain employs TRBV7-2 and TRBJ2-5; 7 bases match TRBD1. CDR3 length: 16 amino acids. With 4 bases clipped from V and 4 bases from J, the junction kept 12 bases outside the gene matches. Germline CDR1 SGHTA, CDR2 FQGNSA. CDR3 loop: CASSYTGTALGETQYF. The CDR3 nucleotides read TGTGCCAGCAGCTATACCGGGACAGCACTGGGAGAGACCCAGTACTTC.

This clonotype was counted a few times. The chain is built from TRBV7-9 and TRBJ1-2; TRBD1 matches 7 bases. V trimming: 4 bases; J trimming: 5 bases; junction bases outside the gene matches: 7. Germline values: CDR1 SEHNR, CDR2 FQNEAQ (reference sequence). The CDR3 contains 14 residues. The CDR3 DNA is TGTGCCAGCAGCTCATACGGGACAGTTTATGGCTACACCTTC. It is translated as CASSSYGTVYGYTF.

This clonotype came up many times. The genes are TRBV5-5 and TRBJ2-1; D uncertain. Trimming pared 1 base from V and 6 bases from J, leaving 17 bases between. The CDR3 spans 16 residues. The germline CDR1 and CDR2 sequences are SGHKS and YYEKEE (reference sequence). Here the CDR3 DNA reads TGTGCCAGCAGCTTGACAATGGGGTCAGCCCTCAATGAGCAGTTCTTC. Translating it yields CASSLTMGSALNEQFF.

V gene TRBV5-1 combines with J gene TRBJ2-5, with D maybe TRBD2 (6 bases). This CDR3 contains 15 residues. Germline V lookup: CDR1 SGHRS, CDR2 YFSETQ. V lost 4 bases to trimming and J lost 5 bases, with 18 bases between them. The chain's CDR3 is CASSTDILTRETQYF. CDR3 nucleotide sequence: TGCGCCAGCAGCACCGATATTTTGACTAGGGAGACCCAGTACTTC.

In its sample, this clonotype was seen a few times. J is TRBJ2-1 and V is TRBV14; 14 bases align to TRBD2. The V segment lost 0 bases and the J segment 9 bases; nucleotides outside the gene matches: 10. In germline, CDR1 is SGHDN, CDR2 FVKESK. The CDR3 is 18 amino acids. In DNA, the CDR3 is TGTGCCAGCAGCCAAGACCCCGGGACTAGCGGGAGACGGAGTGAGCAGTTCTTC. Protein: CASSQDPGTSGRRSEQFF.

This clonotype was observed at least ten times. The rearrangement joins TRBV7-9 to TRBJ2-2; 8 nucleotides match TRBD2. CDR1 is SEHNR and CDR2 is FQNEAQ in the germline V gene (reference sequence). There are 15 residues in the CDR3. V shed 5 bases and J 4 bases; nucleotides not matched to a gene: 6. In DNA, the CDR3 is TGTGCCAGCAGCGTAACCCTAGCGGGCACCGGGGAGCTGTTTTTT. Translation: CASSVTLAGTGELFF.

This clonotype came up many times. J is TRBJ2-2 and V is TRBV28, with D possibly TRBD1 on 6 matching bases. V lost 5 bases, J lost 2 bases, and 18 bases lay in between. CDR1 and CDR2 from the germline V gene are MDHEN and SYDVKM. This CDR3 region has 17 residues. The CDR3 is CASSPPRGRKNTGELFF. The CDR3 DNA sequence: TGTGCCAGCAGTCCCCCCAGGGGACGGAAAAACACCGGGGAGCTGTTTTTT.